The 29 T cell receptor beta chains in this list originate from one sample, sequenced in a study of radiation and T cells in renal cell carcinoma. Data came from immunoSEQ multiplex PCR; TCRdb stores just in-frame clones and leaves some out. The sample yields 150,000 to 160,000 clones, about nine tenths seen once. Time point of the sample: blood 2 weeks post-SBRT. Noted treatment: 15 Gy SBRT to primary tumor, nephrectomy 4 weeks later. Sequenced here: blood, sampled from a patient whose treatment included radiotherapy and nephrectomy. These TCRs come from a woman aged 45-65 years with renal cell carcinoma.

This clone was recorded a few times. The gene calls are TRBV7-3 and TRBJ1-1, with D possibly matching TRBD1 (5 bases). Germline CDR1 reads SGHTA; CDR2 reads FQGTGA. This CDR3 contains 15 residues. V lost 5 bases and J 0 bases, leaving 13 bases between the germline ends. This CDR3 reads CASSPTWGLNTEAFF. DNA of the CDR3: TGTGCCAGCAGCCCTACGTGGGGACTGAACACTGAAGCTTTCTTT.

This clone was found a few times. The gene calls are TRBV7-6 and TRBJ2-2; D unclear. Germline CDR1 is SGHVS and CDR2 is FNYEAQ. The CDR3 consists of 15 residues. The ends were cut back, 2 bases at V and 0 bases at J, with 7 bases in the middle. DNA of the CDR3: TGTGCCAGCAGCTTAATTCGGACGAACACCGGGGAGCTGTTTTTT. It codes for CASSLIRTNTGELFF.

In its sample, this clone was seen once. V and J are TRBV6-5 and TRBJ1-1, with D possibly matching TRBD1 (6 bases). V was cut by 7 bases and J by 1 base, with 13 bases left in between. The CDR3 sequence is 14 residues long. Germline V gene data show CDR1 as MNHEY and CDR2 as SVGAGI. The CDR3 DNA is TGTGCCAGCAACCGGGGGCTGACGAACACTGAAGCTTTCTTT. Its protein is CASNRGLTNTEAFF.

This chain uses TRBV6-1 with TRBJ1-3; D is unclear. There are 12 residues in the CDR3. Per germline, CDR1 MNHNS and CDR2 SASEGT. Trimming pared 5 bases from V and 8 bases from J, leaving 10 bases between. CDR3 sequence: CASSSLGDTIYF. Written as DNA, the CDR3 is TGTGCCAGCAGTTCCCTCGGAGACACCATATATTTT.

The chain links TRBV7-8 to TRBJ2-3, with D tentatively TRBD1 (6 bases). Germline CDR1 reads SGHVS; CDR2 reads FQNEAQ. V gave up 4 bases and J gave up 2 bases, with 13 bases separating them. The CDR3 has 15 residues. Written as DNA, the CDR3 is TGTGCCAGCAGCTCCTCGACAGGACACACAGATACGCAGTATTTT. Its protein is CASSSSTGHTDTQYF.

V and J are TRBV7-9 and TRBJ2-5, with 14 bases that match TRBD2. Germline loops: CDR1 SEHNR, CDR2 FQNEAQ (reference sequence). V trimming: 6 bases; J trimming: 5 bases; junction bases outside the gene matches: 8. There are 16 residues in the CDR3. CDR3 in DNA: TGTGCCAGCAGTCAGGGACTAGCGGGGGATCGGGAGACCCAGTACTTC. This codes for CASSQGLAGDRETQYF.

The V call is TRBV30, the J call TRBJ2-6; possibly TRBD1 for D (6 bases). The CDR3 covers 16 residues. V was trimmed by 8 bases and J by 0 bases, leaving 17 bases between them. Looked up from germline, CDR1 is GTSNPN and CDR2 is SVGIG (reference sequence). The CDR3 loop is CASSRDNFSGANVLTF. CDR3 coding DNA: TGTGCCAGCTCCCGGGACAACTTCTCTGGGGCCAACGTCCTGACTTTC. The full variable domain, completed using reference TRBV30 and TRBJ2-6, is SQTIHQWPATLVQPVGSPLSLECTVEGTSNPNLYWYRQAAGRGLQLLFYSVGIGQISSEVPQNLSASRPQDRQFILSSKKLLLSDSGFYLCASSRDNFSGANVLTFGAGSRLTVL.

The chain employs TRBV29-1 and TRBJ2-5, with TRBD2 as a possible D gene (7 bases). Trimming took 1 base from V and 0 from J, leaving 12 bases between them. The CDR3 length is 15 residues. Per the germline V gene, CDR1 is SQVTM and CDR2 is ANQGSEA. CDR3 sequence (DNA): TGCAGCGTTGAAGTGGGGGGGCCTAACCAAGAGACCCAGTACTTC. It specifies CSVEVGGPNQETQYF.

The chain carries TRBV19 and TRBJ2-1; D unresolved. Trimming shortened V by 4 bases and J by 8 bases, and 9 bases separated the two germline ends. This CDR3 contains 12 residues. The germline CDR1 and CDR2 sequences are LNHDA and SQIVND (reference sequence). DNA of the CDR3: TGTGCCAGTAGTACCCCTCCCCATGAGCAGTTCTTC. Translation: CASSTPPHEQFF.

The gene calls are TRBV11-2 and TRBJ1-2, with 8 bases that match TRBD1. V lost 3 bases and J lost 7; bases outside the gene matches: 7. This CDR3 contains 14 residues. Germline V CDR1 and CDR2: SGHAT, FQNNGV. The CDR3 loop is CASSFSGGDGGYTF. In nucleotides, the CDR3 is TGTGCCAGCAGCTTTTCAGGGGGCGATGGTGGCTACACCTTC.

The chain combines TRBV19 with TRBJ1-2; a possible D gene is TRBD1 (5 bases). In germline, CDR1 is LNHDA, CDR2 SQIVND (reference sequence). V gave up 11 bases and J gave up 4 bases, with 20 bases separating them. There are 14 residues in the CDR3. This chain's CDR3 is CAQTHSGVPYGYTF. The CDR3 DNA follows: TGTGCCCAGACCCACTCGGGGGTTCCCTATGGCTACACCTTC.

V usage is TRBV5-1 and J usage is TRBJ2-7; 10 bases fit TRBD1. CDR1 SGHRS and CDR2 YFSETQ come from the germline V gene. V lost 7 bases and J lost 5; bases outside the gene matches: 12. The CDR3 is made up of 15 amino acids. DNA of the CDR3: TGCGCCAGCTCCCGAGCGGGACAGGGGATTAACGAGCAGTACTTC. This codes for CASSRAGQGINEQYF.

The chain recombines TRBV6-6 with TRBJ2-7, with D uncertain. This CDR3 contains 12 residues. Germline V lookup: CDR1 MNHNY, CDR2 SVGAGI (reference sequence). Trimming left V 6 bases short and J 3 bases short, with 9 bases between. The DNA for the CDR3 is TGTGCCAGCAGGTTAGATATCTACGAGCAGTACTTC. Amino acid sequence: CASRLDIYEQYF.

The chain recombines TRBV5-1 with TRBJ2-3; 10 bases map to TRBD2. CDR3 length: 16 amino acids. J gave up 4 bases and V 0 bases, and 5 bases lay outside the gene matches. Germline values: CDR1 SGHRS, CDR2 YFSETQ. Here the CDR3 DNA reads TGCGCCAGCAGCTTGGATCTAGCGGGGGTACCAGATACGCAGTATTTT. Its protein product is CASSLDLAGVPDTQYF. The entire variable domain, with the rest obtained from reference TRBV5-1 and TRBJ2-3, is as follows: KAGVTQTPRYLIKTRGQQVTLSCSPISGHRSVSWYQQTPGQGLQFLFEYFSETQRNKGNFPGRFSGRQFSNSRSEMNVSTLELGDSALYLCASSLDLAGVPDTQYFGPGTRLTVL.

The chain combines TRBV19 with TRBJ1-6; the D gene is possibly TRBD1 (5 bases). V lost 6 bases, J lost 10 bases, and 13 bases lay in between. The CDR3 spans 13 residues. In germline, CDR1 is LNHDA, CDR2 SQIVND (reference sequence). The CDR3 loop reads CASRAGTASPLHF. For the CDR3, the DNA is TGTGCCAGTAGGGCGGGGACTGCCTCACCCCTCCACTTT.

The chain uses TRBV5-1 and TRBJ1-1, with D possibly TRBD1 on 5 matching bases. V gave up 1 base and J gave up 5 bases, with 15 bases separating them. CDR1 is SGHRS and CDR2 is YFSETQ in the germline V gene. The CDR3 sequence is 15 residues long. CDR3 bases: TGCGCCAGCAGCTTGCCGGGATCCGGGGGGACTGAAGCTTTCTTT. Protein product: CASSLPGSGGTEAFF.

This chain connects TRBV6-1 to TRBJ2-7; D remains ambiguous. CDR1 and CDR2 (germline): MNHNS, SASEGT. V was cut by 8 bases and J by 6 bases, with 17 bases left in between. The CDR3 has 13 residues. The CDR3 coding sequence is TGTGCCAGCTTAAACCCCCTCATCTCCGAGCAGTACTTC. It is translated as CASLNPLISEQYF.

The V call is TRBV5-6, the J call TRBJ1-6, with a possible D match to TRBD1 (5 bases). V lost 5 bases, J lost 6 bases, and 12 bases lay in between. This CDR3 contains 14 residues. The germline CDR1 and CDR2 sequences are SGHDT and YYEEEE. The CDR3 sequence is CASSLTEVNSPLHF. CDR3 coding DNA: TGTGCCAGCAGTTTGACAGAGGTTAATTCACCCCTCCACTTT.

The V gene is TRBV6-4, the J gene TRBJ1-6; no definite D call. The CDR3 is made up of 15 amino acids. Deletions cut 6 bases from V and 5 bases from J, with 14 bases between. The V gene's germline CDR1 is MRHNA and CDR2 SNTAGT. CDR3 nucleotides: TGTGCCAGCAGCGCGGCGGCAGGAAATAATTCACCCCTCCACTTT. This codes for CASSAAAGNNSPLHF.

This rearrangement joins TRBV6-1 to TRBJ2-5; D might be TRBD2 (6 bases). The CDR3 totals 13 residues. V lost 4 bases, J lost 4 bases, and 10 bases lay in between. Germline CDR1 MNHNS, CDR2 SASEGT. In DNA, the CDR3 is TGTGCCAGCAGTGGGACTACCTCAGAGACCCAGTACTTC. This sequence encodes CASSGTTSETQYF.

The chain carries TRBV9 and TRBJ2-2, with a weak D call TRBD1 (6 bases). V was shortened by 3 bases and J by 4 bases, with 13 bases between the two germline ends. The CDR3 has 15 amino acids. Germline CDR1 SGDLS, CDR2 YYNGEE. The CDR3 DNA sequence: TGTGCCAGCAGCGAGACCACAGGGCCCACCGGGGAGCTGTTTTTT. This gives the protein CASSETTGPTGELFF.

The gene calls are TRBV14 and TRBJ1-1; no clear D. V was trimmed by 6 bases and J by 11 bases, leaving 7 bases between them. The CDR3 covers 9 residues. Germline values: CDR1 SGHDN, CDR2 FVKESK. The CDR3 DNA sequence: TGTGCCAGCAGGTCTGCTGCTTTCTTT. Protein: CASRSAAFF.

This sequence joins TRBV6-5 and TRBJ1-2; D unresolved. In germline, CDR1 is MNHEY, CDR2 SVGAGI. CDR3 length: 11 amino acids. Deletions cut 2 bases from V and 7 bases from J, with 5 bases between. The CDR3 reads CASSYTGGYTF. The CDR3 coding sequence is TGTGCCAGCAGTTACACCGGTGGCTACACCTTC.

The chain carries TRBV19 and TRBJ2-7; TRBD2 is a possible D gene (6 bases). CDR1 is LNHDA, CDR2 SQIVND, per germline (reference sequence). Between the trimmed V and J ends, which lost 1 base and 5 bases, there was a span of 15 bases. CDR3 length: 15 residues. CDR3 in amino acids: CASSIGRAPYHEQYF. CDR3 in DNA: TGTGCCAGTAGTATAGGGAGGGCTCCTTACCACGAGCAGTACTTC.

The chain couples TRBV18 to TRBJ1-4; D is unclear. This CDR3 spans 14 amino acids. Germline V gene sequence: CDR1 KGHSH, CDR2 LQKENI. V gave up 2 bases and J gave up 8 bases, with 12 bases separating them. The CDR3 region is CASSPGTGGEKLFF. The DNA for the CDR3 is TGTGCCAGCTCACCAGGTACTGGTGGGGAAAAACTGTTTTTT.

The genes are TRBV6-1 and TRBJ2-3; D gene unclear. The V gene lost 1 base and the J gene lost 2 bases, with 7 bases spanning the gap. Germline loops: CDR1 MNHNS, CDR2 SASEGT. The CDR3 is 14 amino acids. The CDR3 region is CASSEGFPTDTQYF. CDR3 nucleotides: TGTGCCAGCAGTGAAGGTTTTCCCACAGATACGCAGTATTTT.

The V gene is TRBV21-1, the J gene TRBJ1-1. TRBV21-1 is termed a pseudogene. The CDR3 contains 15 residues. CDR3 coding DNA: TGTGCCAGCAGCAAGGGGTATGCTTCGAACACTGAAGCTTTCTTT. It specifies CASSKGYASNTEAFF.

V gene TRBV5-1 combines with J gene TRBJ2-6; D remains unclear. Germline CDR1 and CDR2: SGHRS and YFSETQ. This CDR3 has 15 residues. V dropped 0 bases and J dropped 0 bases, with 4 bases sitting between them. CDR3 in DNA: TGCGCCAGCAGCTTGGATTACTCTGGGGCCAACGTCCTGACTTTC. Its translation is CASSLDYSGANVLTF.

The chain has TRBV7-2 and TRBJ2-3; 7 bases are shared with TRBD2. In germline, CDR1 is SGHTA, CDR2 FQGNSA. V lost 1 base, J lost 2 bases, and 6 bases stayed unmatched. The CDR3 is made up of 16 amino acids. In DNA, the CDR3 is TGTGCCAGCAGCTTAGTGTGGGAGGGGAACACAGATACGCAGTATTTT. Translation: CASSLVWEGNTDTQYF.